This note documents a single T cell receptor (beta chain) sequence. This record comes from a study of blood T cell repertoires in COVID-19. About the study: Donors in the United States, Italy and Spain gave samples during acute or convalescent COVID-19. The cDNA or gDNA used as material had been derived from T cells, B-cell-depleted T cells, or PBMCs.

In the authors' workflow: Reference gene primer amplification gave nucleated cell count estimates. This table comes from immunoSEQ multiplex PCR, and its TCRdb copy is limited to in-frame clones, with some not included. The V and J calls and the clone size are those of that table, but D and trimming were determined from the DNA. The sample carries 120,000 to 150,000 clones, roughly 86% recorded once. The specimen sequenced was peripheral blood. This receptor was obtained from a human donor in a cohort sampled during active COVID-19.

The CDR3 protein is CAITSGGPESSSYNEQFF. The CDR3, as DNA: TGTGCCATAACTAGCGGGGGGCCAGAATCAAGCTCCTACAATGAGCAGTTCTTC. This chain joins TRBV10-3 and TRBJ2-1; 12 nucleotides align to TRBD2. This CDR3 region has 18 residues. Trimming took 9 bases from V and 0 from J; bases not matched to a gene: 12. Germline V gene data show CDR1 as ENHRY and CDR2 as SYGVKD.